A selection of T cell receptor beta chains follows, all from one sample in a study of control samples from healthy donors and cancer patients. TCRdb keeps only in-frame clones here, not all; method: immunoSEQ multiplex PCR. The repertoire holds 9,500 to 15,000 clones, around 94% seen once, with over 25% in the top ten. The specimen sequenced was PBMCs. Every receptor here comes from a man aged 65 to 85 with head and neck cancer. The CDR3 runs from the conserved cysteine through the conserved F or W. Each record gives: J gene, D gene, clone size, V gene, CDR3 DNA, CDR3 protein. D genes are given only for firm matches. Expanded clones are given a class, and other clones once, few, many or no size at all.

>TRBJ2-3|-|-|TRBV28
TGTGCCAGCAGTTTATTTGGCCTAGCGTCAGGAACAGATACGCAGTATTTT
CASSLFGLASGTDTQYF
>TRBJ2-5|-|few|TRBV27
TGTGCCAGCAGTTGGGGAGAGACCCAGTACTTC
CASSWGETQYF
>TRBJ2-1|TRBD2|-|TRBV7-2
TGTGCCCCCAGCGGGGGGGCTTACAATGAGCAGTTCTTC
CAPSGGAYNEQFF
>TRBJ2-1|-|-|TRBV10-2
TGCGCCAGCAGCCCCGCCCCCTACAATGAGCAGTTCTTC
CASSPAPYNEQFF
>TRBJ2-1|TRBD1|-|TRBV7-9
TGTGCCAGCAGCCAGGACAGGGGTACCTACAATGAGCAGTTCTTC
CASSQDRGTYNEQFF
>TRBJ2-5|-|-|TRBV15
TGTGCCACCAGCAGAGATGGGACGGCGAGCCAAGAGACCCAGTACTTC
CATSRDGTASQETQYF
>TRBJ2-4|-|-|TRBV12-3/TRBV12-4
TGTGCCAGCAGCACGCTAGGCATTCAGTACTTC
CASSTLGIQYF
>TRBJ1-1|-|-|TRBV6-6
TGTGCCTCCAGTGGTTCCCGACGTCGGAACACTGAAGCTTTCTTT
CASSGSRRRNTEAFF
>TRBJ2-7|TRBD1|few|TRBV27
TGTGCCAGCAGTCCCCGCAGGGGGCCAAGATCCTACGAGCAGTACTTC
CASSPRRGPRSYEQYF
>TRBJ2-2|-|-|TRBV5-4
TGTGCCAGCAGCTTTAATCTGGGGGGCGCGATGAGCACCGGGGAGCTGTTTTTT
CASSFNLGGAMSTGELFF
>TRBJ1-4|-|-|TRBV4-2
TGTGCCAGCAGCCAAGATGTCATCCGGGGGACGGTTAATGAAAAACTGTTTTTT
CASSQDVIRGTVNEKLFF
>TRBJ2-7|-|-|TRBV7-9
TGTGCCAGCAGCTTAGAGTTTGGACAACGCCCCTACGAGCAGTACTTC
CASSLEFGQRPYEQYF
>TRBJ1-2|-|-|TRBV2
TGTGCCAGCAGTCGACAGAGCCCCATTTCTGGAGAAGGCTACACCTTC
CASSRQSPISGEGYTF
>TRBJ2-3|-|-|TRBV7-2
TGTGCCAGCAGCTTCTTCACAGATACGCAGTATTTT
CASSFFTDTQYF
>TRBJ1-2|-|-|TRBV3-1/TRBV3-2
TGTGCCAGCAGCCAACAGAAAGGGTCTGGCTACACCTTC
CASSQQKGSGYTF
>TRBJ1-6|TRBD1|-|TRBV5-4
TGTGCCAGCAGCTTACAGCCGGGACAGGGATATTCACCCCTCCACTTT
CASSLQPGQGYSPLHF
>TRBJ1-4|-|-|TRBV6-5
TGTGCCAGCAGTCCTCGTCCGTTGACTAATGAAAAACTGTTTTTT
CASSPRPLTNEKLFF
>TRBJ1-2|-|once|TRBV27
TGTGCCAGCAGTTTCGGAGGGGGAAGGTATGGCTACACCTTC
CASSFGGGRYGYTF
>TRBJ2-1|-|-|TRBV10-2
TGCGCCAGCAACGCGGGTGGGGATCTCAATGAGCAGTTCTTC
CASNAGGDLNEQFF
>TRBJ2-7|-|-|TRBV28
TGTGCCAGCAGTCCCCGAGGATACGAGCAGTACTTC
CASSPRGYEQYF
>TRBJ2-3|TRBD2|-|TRBV5-4
TGTGCCAGCAGGAGAACTAGCGGGGCAGATACGCAGTATTTT
CASRRTSGADTQYF
>TRBJ2-3|-|-|TRBV3-1/TRBV3-2
TGTGCCAGCAGCCAAGACCCGGTCGTAGATACGCAGTATTTT
CASSQDPVVDTQYF
>TRBJ2-2|TRBD2|-|TRBV3-1/TRBV3-2
TGTGCCAGCAGCCTTGGACTAGCGGGGGCCGGGGAGCTGTTTTTT
CASSLGLAGAGELFF
>TRBJ1-1|-|-|TRBV5-1
TGCGCCAGCAGCTTGGGCCCGAACATGAACACTGAAGCTTTCTTT
CASSLGPNMNTEAFF
>TRBJ2-2|-|once|TRBV7-8
TGTGCCAGCAGCGCGCGGGACGGAGGGACCGGGGAGCTGTTTTTT
CASSARDGGTGELFF
>TRBJ1-1|-|-|TRBV5-6
TGTGCCAGCAGCTTGAGGCTAACAGGTGGGAGCCGCCGTGAAGCTTTCTTT
CASSLRLTGGSRREAFF
>TRBJ1-3|-|once|TRBV19
TGTGCCAGTAGGGCCGGGACCTCTGGAAACACCATATATTTT
CASRAGTSGNTIYF
>TRBJ2-7|-|-|TRBV11-2
TGTGCCAGCGGGCCGTCAGGCAGGACCTACGAGCAGTACTTC
CASGPSGRTYEQYF
>TRBJ2-7|-|-|TRBV30
TGTGCCTGGAGGGGCAGGAACACCTACGAGCAGTACTTC
CAWRGRNTYEQYF
>TRBJ2-4|-|-|TRBV5-5
TGTGCCAGCAGCCCCTGGGTCACAGGGACCGCGGGAAACATTCAGTACTTC
CASSPWVTGTAGNIQYF
>TRBJ2-3|TRBD1|-|TRBV5-1
TGCGCCAGCAGCTTAAATGGACAGGGGGCAGATACGCAGTATTTT
CASSLNGQGADTQYF
>TRBJ2-7|-|-|TRBV20-1
TGCAGTGCGGAGGAGGTAAACGAGCAGTACTTC
CSAEEVNEQYF
>TRBJ2-6|-|-|TRBV5-4
TGTGCCAGCAGCCGGGACGGCCAGAGCTCTGGGGCCAACGTCCTGACTTTC
CASSRDGQSSGANVLTF